This T cell receptor beta chain came from a study of PD-L1 blockade in urothelial cancer (TCRdb year 2017). In the study overall: Every patient began therapy around 2014 and was given atezolizumab 1,200 mg intravenously every 3 weeks. Blood samples were analyzed 3 weeks after the start of treatment (second dose) and 6 weeks after the start of treatment. Blood samples yielded a median of around 150,000 T cells and more than 80,000 unique TCRs, with median clonality approximately 0.08. Patients had an ECOG performance status of 0 or 1 and had received between 0 and 3 prior chemotherapy regimens. About nine tenths of the roughly 29 patients were males with bladder-origin urothelial cancer, and about 60% of the 29 reported a prior smoking history. Whole exome sequencing and RNA sequencing of pretreatment tumors were performed alongside TCR sequencing in the same patients. Pretreatment tumor samples and matched peripheral blood, collected serially before and after atezolizumab treatment, underwent TCR sequencing. Durable clinical benefit was defined as progression-free survival longer than 6 months, and TCR features were also tested against progression-free and overall survival. Pretreatment blood TCR-seq was available for twenty-nine patients, at least one posttreatment blood collection was obtained for 25 or so patients, and tumor TCR-seq was available for 25 or so patients. Nine patients achieved durable clinical benefit and some 21 did not. The study, an exploratory multi-omic analysis, examined somatic, immune and clinical correlates of response to PD-L1 blockade with atezolizumab in urothelial cancer. General conclusions and limits of the study: Improved progression-free and overall survival was found to be associated with pretreatment peripheral blood TCR clonality below the median. Patients with durable benefit showed greater expansion of tumor-associated TCR clones in peripheral blood 3 weeks after starting treatment (n ≈ 20, p = 0.022). Because the sample size was small (n of about 29) and many exploratory analyses were performed, the results are intended to be hypothesis-generating.

Its CDR3 holds 20 amino acids, cysteine through phenylalanine. The DNA shown is the 60-base CDR3, in frame from base 1. From the germline V gene, CDR1 is LGHNA and CDR2 is YNFKEQ. From V the trimming removes 0 bases and from J it removes 7 bases, while the gene matches leave 20 bases of the junction unaccounted for. For this clone: Its target antigen remains unknown. No per-base quality is available; no much larger clone lies one base away.

The sample's time point label, in plain terms: pretreatment peripheral blood. A total of about 31 patients with locally advanced or metastatic urothelial carcinoma, treated at Memorial Sloan Kettering on a trial protocol, made up the cohort. Peripheral blood mononuclear cells were collected pretreatment and during treatment, at between 1 and 8 total time points per patient. The Qiagen DNeasy Blood extraction kit was used to purify genomic DNA from total PBMCs and tumor samples. PBMCs were collected pretreatment and during treatment and were isolated and stored as previously described. Synthetic TCR analog templates were spiked into each PCR so that absolute template abundance could be estimated from read counts. TCRbeta CDR3 regions were amplified from genomic DNA with bias-controlled V and J gene primers using the immunoSEQ assay. Sequencing of rearranged TCRbeta segments was performed at approximately 20X coverage. Concerning the study's data processing: Sequencing errors were corrected by clustering, and CDR3s were annotated against IMGT so that V, D and J genes could be assigned. Out-of-frame and stop-codon sequences were excluded, and only productive TCRbeta rearrangements were used in downstream analyses. Clonality was computed as one minus Shannon entropy normalized by the log of the number of unique productive sequences. Clones differing between time points or between blood and tumor were identified by Fisher's exact test with Benjamini-Hochberg correction at adjusted p below 0.01. The table comes from immuneACCESS by way of TCRdb, which keeps in-frame sequences with V and J called. Part of the clones is missing from these tables; in studies checked, under half for an unresolved V gene and the rest for unknown reasons. V and J calls and clone size are copied from that table; D and trimming were computed from the DNA. In this sample the table shows around 57,000 clones, roughly 77% of which occur a single time. The ten largest clonotypes hold around 1.7% of the sample.

The rearranged segments are TRBV4-2 and TRBJ2-1; 8 central bases correspond to TRBD2. The source material was PBMCs, sampled around atezolizumab (anti-PD-L1) treatment. The TCR was taken from a man aged 65-85 years with urothelial cancer. CDR3 protein: CASSQDRYGRSGRGENEQFF. The DNA reads TGTGCCAGCAGCCAAGATCGGTACGGCAGAAGCGGGAGAGGGGAGAATGAGCAGTTCTTC.